In its sample, the clone carrying this T cell receptor beta chain was seen a few times. V trimming: 7 bases; J trimming: 5 bases; junction bases outside the gene matches: 1. Germline V gene sequence: CDR1 SGHRS, CDR2 YFSETQ. The CDR3 contains 12 residues. The time point is: newly diagnosed GD, antithyroid drugs for less than 3 months. PBMC RNA was the source of the TCR library. The sample comes from a study of regulatory T cells in long-lasting Graves disease. Arm-PCR of CDR3 regions and iRepertoire HTBI primers were used to build TCR beta libraries. TCRdb re-derived calls from the multiplex PCR reads in MiXCR, one entry per CDR3 protein. Of approximately 440,000 distinct CDR3 sequences in the sample, around 16% were seen once. This same sample was also taken into another study, of T cells in Graves' hyperthyroidism and ophthalmopathy.

Sequenced here: peripheral blood mononuclear cells (PBMCs), sampled at new diagnosis, from a patient treated with antithyroid drugs. V usage is TRBV5-1 and J usage is TRBJ2-2; TRBD1 matches 8 bases. The sequence was obtained from a man aged 40-50 years with Graves disease. The CDR3 nucleotides are TGCGCCAGCCACAGGGGGACCGGGGAGCTGTTTTTT. As protein: CASHRGTGELFF.